A selection of T cell receptor beta chains follows, all from one sample in a study of blood T cell repertoires in COVID-19. The method was immunoSEQ multiplex PCR; TCRdb's version includes in-frame clones alone and lacks a portion of them. Here the sample spans 200,000 to 300,000 clones, about 87% being singletons. Sequencing was done on a sample of peripheral blood. Receptors originate from a woman under 40 with COVID-19, enrolled during active disease. Both conserved end residues are part of each CDR3. A D gene is named only where the DNA matches it firmly. Clone size is stated in some rows and not others, as once, few, many or a class when expanded.

d_gene	j_gene	abundance	v_gene	CDR3nt	CDR3aa
TRBD2	TRBJ2-3	NA	TRBV4-3	TGCGCCAGCAGCCAAGATCAGCTAGCGGGAGGCGCAGATACGCAGTATTTT	CASSQDQLAGGADTQYF
TRBD2	TRBJ2-5	NA	TRBV7-2	TGTGCCAGCAGCGACCGACTAGCGGAAGAGACCCAGTACTTC	CASSDRLAEETQYF
TRBD2	TRBJ2-1	NA	TRBV11-3	TGTGCCAGCAGCTCCCGAGGAGCGGGAGAAGATGAGCAGTTCTTC	CASSSRGAGEDEQFF
NA	TRBJ1-3	NA	TRBV25-1	TGTGCCAGCAGTGACTCGGGGAGGGCTGGAAACACCATATATTTT	CASSDSGRAGNTIYF
TRBD1	TRBJ1-5	NA	TRBV5-4	TGTGCCAGCAGCTCGCCCGGACAGGGTCCTCCGCATTTT	CASSSPGQGPPHF
NA	TRBJ1-5	few	TRBV29-1	TGCAGCGCCAGGGGATTTGGGAGCAATCAGCCCCAGCATTTT	CSARGFGSNQPQHF
TRBD1	TRBJ2-3	NA	TRBV6-1	TGTGCCAGCAGTGAGCAGGGGGTACTAAATACGCAGTATTTT	CASSEQGVLNTQYF
TRBD1	TRBJ1-4	NA	TRBV5-1	TGCGCCAATATGAACAGGGGGACTAATGAAAAACTGTTTTTT	CANMNRGTNEKLFF
TRBD1	TRBJ1-2	once	TRBV29-1	TGCAGCGTTGAAAACCCGGGACAGGGGGGCTATGGCTACACCTTC	CSVENPGQGGYGYTF
NA	TRBJ2-3	NA	TRBV6-5	TGTGCCAGCAGCACGGTGAGCACAGATACGCAGTATTTT	CASSTVSTDTQYF
NA	TRBJ1-5	NA	TRBV12-3/TRBV12-4	TGTGCCAGCAGTTTGGAGAATGATCAGCCCCAGCATTTT	CASSLENDQPQHF
NA	TRBJ2-3	NA	TRBV3-1/TRBV3-2	TGTGCCAGCAGCCAAGCACGGGGGGCGACAGATACGCAGTATTTT	CASSQARGATDTQYF
NA	TRBJ1-2	NA	TRBV15	TGTGCCCGGGAATTTCTAGGCGGGGCGCAGGAGGATGGCTACACCTTC	CAREFLGGAQEDGYTF
TRBD2	TRBJ2-6	NA	TRBV18	TGTGCCAGCTCACTCAGCGGGAGGGCCAGTGGGGCCAACGTCCTGACTTTC	CASSLSGRASGANVLTF
NA	TRBJ1-4	NA	TRBV7-2	TGTGCCAGCAGCCCAAAAATAGAAGAAAAACTGTTTTTT	CASSPKIEEKLFF
NA	TRBJ2-6	NA	TRBV5-1	TGCGCCAGCAGCTTGCGGTCTGGGGCCAACGTCCTGACTTTC	CASSLRSGANVLTF
TRBD2	TRBJ2-3	NA	TRBV9	TGTGCCAGCAGCGTAGGTGGAGCGGGGGCCCTGGGTACGCAGTATTTT	CASSVGGAGALGTQYF
TRBD1	TRBJ1-5	NA	TRBV6-2/TRBV6-3	TGTGCCAGCAGTTACGGAAGAGGACAGGGGGTTGATCAGCCCCAGCATTTT	CASSYGRGQGVDQPQHF
TRBD2	TRBJ2-1	NA	TRBV7-2	TGTGCCAGCAGCCCCCCGGGACTAGCGGACAATGAGCAGTTCTTC	CASSPPGLADNEQFF
TRBD1	TRBJ2-1	NA	TRBV5-1	TGCGCCAGCAGCTCCGGACAGGGGCTGGGTGAGCAGTTCTTC	CASSSGQGLGEQFF
TRBD1	TRBJ1-1	NA	TRBV15	TGTGCCACCAGCAAAGGACAGGGGCTAGGTAACACTGAAGCTTTCTTT	CATSKGQGLGNTEAFF
NA	TRBJ1-6	NA	TRBV10-2	TGCGCCAGCAGTGATAGCGGGAATTCACCCCTCCACTTT	CASSDSGNSPLHF
TRBD2	TRBJ2-3	NA	TRBV12-5	TGTGCTAGTGGTTTGGCGCTCCTGGCGGGAGGGCCTCCCTCCGTCGCAGATACGCAGTATTTT	CASGLALLAGGPPSVADTQYF
TRBD2	TRBJ2-1	NA	TRBV11-3	TGTGCCAGCAGCTTTGGGGGGGGGATCTACAATGAGCAGTTCTTC	CASSFGGGIYNEQFF
TRBD2	TRBJ2-3	NA	TRBV2	TGTGCCAGCAGTGAAGGCGGGGGTGATACGCAGTATTTT	CASSEGGGDTQYF
NA	TRBJ2-7	NA	TRBV5-6	TGTGCCAGCAGCTTTATTGGGGGGGAGCAGTACTTC	CASSFIGGEQYF
NA	TRBJ2-5	NA	TRBV18	TGTGCCAGCTCACCACTGTCAGATCAAGAGACCCAGTACTTC	CASSPLSDQETQYF
NA	TRBJ2-7	NA	TRBV28	TGTACCAGCACCCATGGGGGGGCAGACTACGAGCAGTACTTC	CTSTHGGADYEQYF
NA	TRBJ1-1	once	TRBV7-9	TGTGCCAGCAGCTTTTCTGGGGGCGCGATGGGCACTGAAGCTTTCTTT	CASSFSGGAMGTEAFF
TRBD2	TRBJ2-2	NA	TRBV4-3	TGCGCCAGCAGCCAAGAGGGGCTAGCGGGCGCGAACACCGGGGAGCTGTTTTTT	CASSQEGLAGANTGELFF
TRBD1	TRBJ1-2	once	TRBV5-1	TGCGCCAGCAGCAAGGACAGGAGCTATGGCTACACCTTC	CASSKDRSYGYTF
NA	TRBJ2-3	NA	TRBV3-1/TRBV3-2	TGTGCCAGCAGCCAAGACGGGACAGATACGCAGTATTTT	CASSQDGTDTQYF
NA	TRBJ2-4	NA	TRBV7-9	TGTGCCAGCAGCTTAGCGTCAGGGTCCATAGCCAAAAACATTCAGTACTTC	CASSLASGSIAKNIQYF
NA	TRBJ1-6	NA	TRBV5-1	TGCGCCAGCAGCTTGGGACAGTTCGATTCACCCCTCCACTTT	CASSLGQFDSPLHF
NA	TRBJ1-3	NA	TRBV9	TGTGCCAGCAGCCCGAGGGTCAGGGGCTTCTCTGGAAACACCATATATTTT	CASSPRVRGFSGNTIYF
NA	TRBJ1-2	NA	TRBV15	TGTGCCACCAGCAGACCGTCAACAGGGCCAACCGGCTACACCTTC	CATSRPSTGPTGYTF
TRBD1	TRBJ2-7	NA	TRBV11-2	TGTGCCAGCAGCGCCTCGGGACAGGGGTTCTACGAGCAGTACTTC	CASSASGQGFYEQYF
NA	TRBJ2-1	once	TRBV5-5	TGTGCCAGCAGCCGCTTGGCTCTTGAGCAGTTCTTC	CASSRLALEQFF
TRBD1	TRBJ1-6	NA	TRBV10-1	TGCGCCAGCAGTGCCATCGGACAGGGTAATTCACCCCTCCACTTT	CASSAIGQGNSPLHF
TRBD1	TRBJ1-2	NA	TRBV7-9	TGTGCCAGCAGGAAGACAGGGGACGGCTACACCTTC	CASRKTGDGYTF
TRBD2	TRBJ2-7	NA	TRBV5-1	TGCGCCAGCAGCCTCCGTGGACTAGCGGGGGGAGCGTCCTACGAGCAGTACTTC	CASSLRGLAGGASYEQYF
TRBD1	TRBJ2-3	NA	TRBV2	TGTGCCAGCAGTATAACAGGGGGCACAGATACGCAGTATTTT	CASSITGGTDTQYF
TRBD1	TRBJ1-3	NA	TRBV7-9	TGTGCCAGCAGCTTAGCGGGACAGGGTATTGGAAACACCATATATTTT	CASSLAGQGIGNTIYF
NA	TRBJ2-1	NA	TRBV5-4	TGTGCCAGCAGCTTGGATAGTGAGCAGTTCTTC	CASSLDSEQFF
NA	TRBJ2-5	NA	TRBV18	TGTGCCAGCTCACCAAGGAGAGAGGGCGAGACCCAGTACTTC	CASSPRREGETQYF
TRBD1	TRBJ2-5	NA	TRBV7-2	TGTGCCAGCAGCCCCAGGACAGGCGCCCAAGAGACCCAGTACTTC	CASSPRTGAQETQYF
NA	TRBJ1-3	NA	TRBV13	TGTGCCAGCAGCTTAGGAGTGGGGGGGCGTTCTGGAAACACCATATATTTT	CASSLGVGGRSGNTIYF
TRBD2	TRBJ2-3	NA	TRBV27	TGTGCCAGCAGACAGCAGACTAGCGGCGTCACAGATACGCAGTATTTT	CASRQQTSGVTDTQYF
NA	TRBJ1-2	NA	TRBV27	TGTGCCAGCAGTTCCCAGACAGCTAACTATGGCTACACCTTC	CASSSQTANYGYTF